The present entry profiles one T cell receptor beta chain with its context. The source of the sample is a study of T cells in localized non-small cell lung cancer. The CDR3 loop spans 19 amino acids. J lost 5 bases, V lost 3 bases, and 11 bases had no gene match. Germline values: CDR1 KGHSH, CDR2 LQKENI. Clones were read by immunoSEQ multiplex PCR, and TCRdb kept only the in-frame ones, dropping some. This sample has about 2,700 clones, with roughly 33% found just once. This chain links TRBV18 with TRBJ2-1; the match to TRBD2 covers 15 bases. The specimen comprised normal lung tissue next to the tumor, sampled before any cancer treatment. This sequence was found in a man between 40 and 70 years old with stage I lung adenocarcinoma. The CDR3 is CASSPRGLAGGPLDNEQFF. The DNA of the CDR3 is TGTGCCAGCTCACCCCGGGGACTAGCGGGAGGCCCTCTAGACAATGAGCAGTTCTTC. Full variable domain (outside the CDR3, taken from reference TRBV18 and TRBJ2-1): NAGVMQNPRHLVRRRGQEARLRCSPMKGHSHVYWYRQLPEEGLKFMVYLQKENIIDESGMPKERFSAEFPKEGPSILRIQQVVRGDSAAYFCASSPRGLAGGPLDNEQFFGPGTRLTVL.